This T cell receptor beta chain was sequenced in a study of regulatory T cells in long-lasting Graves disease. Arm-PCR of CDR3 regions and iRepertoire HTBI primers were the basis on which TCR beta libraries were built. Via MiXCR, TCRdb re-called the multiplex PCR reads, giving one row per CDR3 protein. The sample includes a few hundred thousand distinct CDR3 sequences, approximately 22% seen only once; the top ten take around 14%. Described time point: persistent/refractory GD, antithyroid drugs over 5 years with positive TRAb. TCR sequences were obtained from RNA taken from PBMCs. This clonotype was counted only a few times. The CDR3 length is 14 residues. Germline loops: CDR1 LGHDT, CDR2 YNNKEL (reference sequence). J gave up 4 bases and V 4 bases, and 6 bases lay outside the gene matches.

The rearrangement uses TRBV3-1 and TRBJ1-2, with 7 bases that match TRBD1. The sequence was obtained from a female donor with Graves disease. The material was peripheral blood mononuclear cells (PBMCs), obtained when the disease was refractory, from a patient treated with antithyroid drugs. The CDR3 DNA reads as TGTGCCAGCAGCCCCCCAGACAGGGTCTATGGCTACACCTTC. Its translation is CASSPPDRVYGYTF.